The present T cell receptor beta chain was sequenced within a study of T cell responses to AZD1222 COVID-19 vaccine. As concerns this clone: Its antigen is not identified.

TCRdb's table, derived via immunoSEQ multiplex PCR, lists solely in-frame clones and lacks some. The sample includes 95,000 to 150,000 clones, 75% to 90% of them seen just once. The V and J ends lost 6 bases and 7 bases, in that order; junction bases with no gene match: 7. The V gene's germline CDR1 is MDHEN and CDR2 SYDVKM. This CDR3 comprises 14 residues. General study points: Close to half of all spike-specific TCRs reportedly target regions of the variants that are unmutated. Baseline testing showed seropositivity in only a handful of AZD1222 recipients. There were repertoire samples only from the period after the peak T cell response. Along spike, vaccine-associated CD4 TCRs were found throughout, with dominance at 160-218 and 743-854.

Sequenced here: peripheral blood, sampled on day 0 of AZD1222 vaccination. The TCR originated in an adult in good health. The rearrangement links TRBV28 to TRBJ1-5, with 9 bases aligning to TRBD1. In DNA, the CDR3 is TGTGCCAGCAGCCGGGACAGGGACGAACAGCCCCAGCATTTT. It codes for CASSRDRDEQPQHF.